This TCR beta chain comes out of a study of PD-1 blockade in classical Hodgkin lymphoma. General study results and limits: Possibly reflecting disease activity or prior therapy, repertoire differences have causes that remain undefined. Healthy donors were reported to have higher baseline TCR diversity than newly diagnosed patients.

CDR3 length: 14 amino acids. The germline CDR1 and CDR2 sequences are MNHEY and SMNVEV (reference sequence). Trimming took 6 bases from V and 9 from J; bases not matched to a gene: 11. Comment on this clone: Its target is not known.

Sample time point: newly diagnosed, previously untreated cHL patient sample. Newly diagnosed, untreated classical Hodgkin lymphoma PBMCs served as comparison. Sequenced by immunoSEQ multiplex PCR; TCRdb stores in-frame clones only, minus some. The sample records tens of thousands of clones, approximately 91% being singletons. V gene TRBV27 combines with J gene TRBJ2-1, with 7 bases that match TRBD2. Input material: peripheral blood mononuclear cells (PBMCs). This clonotype was obtained from a human donor with classical Hodgkin lymphoma. The chain's CDR3 is CASRVSGSLGEQFF. Here the CDR3 DNA reads TGTGCCAGCAGGGTTAGCGGGTCGTTGGGTGAGCAGTTCTTC.